The 23 T cell receptor beta chains reported below all come from one sample, sequenced in a study of cytomegalovirus exposure and HLA in healthy donors. This PCR relied on a set of 60 Vbeta primers and 13 Jbeta primers. Sequencing was performed with immunoSEQ multiplex PCR; in TCRdb, only in-frame clones are kept and a portion is missing. The sample holds about 200,000 clones, 75% to 90% seen once. The sequenced material came from PBMCs. The source of these receptors is a woman under 40 in good health and CMV-seronegative.

This clone was recorded once. The chain uses TRBV28 and TRBJ2-7, with TRBD1 matching over 10 bases. The J segment lost 6 bases and the V segment lost 5 bases, leaving 4 bases of the junction unmatched. CDR1 MDHEN and CDR2 SYDVKM come from the germline V gene. The CDR3 totals 13 residues. DNA for the CDR3: TGTGCCAGCAGTCCGTGGGACAGGGGCGAGCAGTACTTC. The encoded protein is CASSPWDRGEQYF.

The gene calls are TRBV19 and TRBJ2-1; TRBD2 agrees at 14 bases. The CDR3 consists of 15 residues. Germline V CDR1 and CDR2: LNHDA, SQIVND (reference sequence). The trim removed 5 bases at V and 10 bases at J, leaving 7 bases unmatched. In DNA, the CDR3 is TGTGCCAGTAGTCCGGGACTAGCGGGAGCTCCCGAGCAGTTCTTC. Encoded protein: CASSPGLAGAPEQFF. Full variable domain (remainder filled in from reference TRBV19 and TRBJ2-1): DGGITQSPKYLFRKEGQNVTLSCEQNLNHDAMYWYRQDPGQGLRLIYYSQIVNDFQKGDIAEGYSVSREKKESFPLTVTSAQKNPTAFYLCASSPGLAGAPEQFFGPGTRLTVL.

Regarding this clone: At one end, the junction sequence differs from germline, possibly due to a read error. Other nucleotide sequences from this sample produce the same CDR3. CDR3 DNA sequence: TGTGCCAGCAGTTCGGACAGGGGCACAGATACGCAGTACTTT. This codes for CASSSDRGTDTQYF. J is TRBJ2-3 and V is TRBV6-6, with TRBD1 identical over 9 bases. The CDR3 contains 14 residues. Germline assignment: CDR1 MNHNY and CDR2 SVGAGI (reference sequence).

V gene TRBV28 combines with J gene TRBJ1-2; D gene ambiguous. Trimming removed 3 bases from V and 8 bases from J, with 10 bases in between. The CDR3 is 12 amino acids. Germline CDR1 MDHEN, CDR2 SYDVKM. This CDR3 is CASSFGGAGYTF. The CDR3, as DNA: TGTGCCAGCAGTTTTGGTGGAGCAGGCTACACCTTC.

The rearrangement joins TRBV9 to TRBJ2-1; a weak D match, TRBD1 (6 bases). Trimming took 7 bases from V and 6 from J, leaving 14 bases between them. Looked up from germline, CDR1 is SGDLS and CDR2 is YYNGEE. The CDR3 contains 13 residues. CDR3 nucleotide sequence: TGTGCCAGCGCCGGGACACCTTTCAATGAGCAGTTCTTC. Translation: CASAGTPFNEQFF.

V gene TRBV27 combines with J gene TRBJ2-4; TRBD1 might be the D (5 bases). Trimming stripped 3 bases from V and 0 bases from J, with 6 bases between. The CDR3 extends over 14 amino acids. CDR1 MNHEY and CDR2 SMNVEV come from the germline V gene (reference sequence). The CDR3 loop is CASSLGLAKNIQYF. The CDR3 nucleotides read TGTGCCAGCAGTTTGGGGCTAGCCAAAAACATTCAGTACTTC.

This clone has only a few counts. The chain recombines TRBV14 with TRBJ2-7; 7 bases are a match to TRBD1. The CDR3 consists of 16 residues. V dropped 4 bases and J dropped 0; count of bases not matched to a gene: 9. Germline V gives CDR1 SGHDN, CDR2 FVKESK. In nucleotides, the CDR3 is TGTGCCAGCAGCCCTGGTAATGGGGACAGCTCCTACGAGCAGTACTTC. Its protein product is CASSPGNGDSSYEQYF. Complete variable domain (other parts from reference TRBV14 and TRBJ2-7): EAGVTQFPSHSVIEKGQTVTLRCDPISGHDNLYWYRRVMGKEIKFLLHFVKESKQDESGMPNNRFLAERTGGTYSTLKVQPAELEDSGVYFCASSPGNGDSSYEQYFGPGTRLTVT.

The chain carries TRBV27 and TRBJ2-2, with 10 bases that match TRBD1. This CDR3 has 15 amino acids. Unmatched junction bases numbered 3, after V lost 5 bases and J lost 3 bases. In germline, CDR1 is MNHEY, CDR2 SMNVEV (reference sequence). The CDR3 sequence: CASSEGQGYTGELFF. CDR3 sequence (DNA): TGTGCCAGCAGTGAGGGACAGGGGTACACCGGGGAGCTGTTTTTT.

The genes are TRBV2 and TRBJ2-5, with D maybe TRBD2 (7 bases). The CDR3 consists of 15 residues. Germline lookup yields CDR1 SNHLY and CDR2 FYNNEI. The V end was cut by 2 bases, the J end by 4 bases, with 14 bases between. The CDR3 DNA is TGTGCCAGCAGTGAACAGGGAGGGGGAGGAGAGACCCAGTACTTC. Amino acids: CASSEQGGGGETQYF.

The V gene is TRBV19, the J gene TRBJ2-5, with D unresolved. Germline V CDR1 and CDR2: LNHDA, SQIVND (reference sequence). V lost 0 bases to trimming and J lost 5 bases, with 7 bases between them. The CDR3 consists of 13 residues. The CDR3 loop is CASSIDASETQYF. Written as DNA, the CDR3 is TGTGCCAGTAGTATAGACGCGAGTGAGACCCAGTACTTC.

The chain employs TRBV5-1 and TRBJ2-1; TRBD1 matches at 11 bases. J lost 6 bases, V lost 7 bases, and 6 bases had no gene match. This CDR3 has 14 residues. Per the germline V gene, CDR1 is SGHRS and CDR2 is YFSETQ. The CDR3 nucleotides read TGCGCCAGCGCCCGGGACAGGGGGTTCAATGAGCAGTTCTTC. Translation: CASARDRGFNEQFF.

This chain uses TRBV4-2 with TRBJ2-1, with D uncertain. The germline V gene has CDR1 LGHNA and CDR2 YNFKEQ. The CDR3 runs 16 residues. The ends were cut back, 0 bases at V and 6 bases at J, with 15 bases in the middle. DNA of the CDR3: TGTGCCAGCAGCCAAGATATATCCGCTAGTGGCAATGAGCAGTTCTTC. It is translated as CASSQDISASGNEQFF.

A single count supports this clone. At one of its ends the junction is not consistent with the germline gene, which may arise from a read error. The rearrangement uses TRBV7-7 and TRBJ2-1; 7 positions agree with TRBD2. In germline, CDR1 is SSHAT, CDR2 FNYEAQ (reference sequence). This CDR3 region has 14 residues. The CDR3: CASSLVGGKAELFF. The CDR3 nucleotides read TGTGCTAGCAGCTTAGTCGGGGGGAAGGCTGAGCTGTTCTTC.

This sequence joins TRBV6-1 and TRBJ1-5; 9 bases fit TRBD1. CDR3 length equals 14 residues. Germline V gene lookup returns CDR1 MNHNS and CDR2 SASEGT. The ends lost 7 bases at V and 5 bases at J; junction bases unmatched: 6. CDR3 sequence: CASNLDRGYQPQHF. Written as DNA, the CDR3 is TGTGCCAGCAACTTGGACAGGGGTTATCAGCCCCAGCATTTT.

V is TRBV29-1 and J is TRBJ2-5; 10 nucleotides align to TRBD2. Looked up from germline, CDR1 is SQVTM and CDR2 is ANQGSEA. The V segment lost 7 bases and the J segment 7 bases; nucleotides outside the gene matches: 21. This CDR3 is built from 17 residues. CDR3 DNA: TGCAGCGCGGTGGGCCTAGCGGGGGACCTAAAGGGGGTGACCCAGTACTTC. Its translation: CSAVGLAGDLKGVTQYF.

V usage is TRBV5-4 and J usage is TRBJ2-7; 11 nucleotides line up with TRBD2. Germline V CDR1 and CDR2: SGHNT, YYREEE (reference sequence). The CDR3 has 15 amino acids. V gave up 2 bases and J gave up 5 bases; unmatched junction bases: 6. This CDR3 reads CASSFSGGALDEQYF. The CDR3 DNA is TGTGCCAGCAGCTTTAGCGGGGGGGCTTTGGACGAGCAGTACTTC.

The chain carries TRBV6-1 and TRBJ1-1; 7 positions agree with TRBD1. The CDR3 spans 13 residues. The V segment lost 4 bases and the J segment 11 bases; nucleotides outside the gene matches: 10. Germline loops: CDR1 MNHNS, CDR2 SASEGT. Written as DNA, the CDR3 is TGTGCCAGCAGTGTGGGACAGTTGGGGGAGGCTTTCTTT. It encodes CASSVGQLGEAFF.

This chain connects TRBV2 to TRBJ2-5, with D possibly being TRBD1 (5 bases). CDR3 size: 12 residues. V lost 1 base and J lost 13, with 13 bases in between. Germline CDR1 reads SNHLY; CDR2 reads FYNNEI. Here the CDR3 reads CASSEVGQGGYF. The CDR3 DNA is TGTGCCAGCAGTGAAGTAGGCCAGGGCGGGTACTTC.

The chain carries TRBV27 and TRBJ2-7, with 15 bases fitting TRBD2. Germline V lookup: CDR1 MNHEY, CDR2 SMNVEV (reference sequence). This CDR3 spans 17 amino acids. With V trimmed by 8 bases and J by 6 bases, 14 bases remained unmatched. CDR3 sequence (DNA): TGTGCCAGCTTTCCAGGACTAGCGGGAGGGATAGGAGCCGAGCAGTACTTC. Translating gives CASFPGLAGGIGAEQYF.

The rearrangement joins TRBV4-2 to TRBJ2-1, with D uncertain. The germline V gene has CDR1 LGHNA and CDR2 YNFKEQ. V lost 0 bases to trimming and J lost 8 bases, with 11 bases between them. The CDR3 is made up of 14 amino acids. CDR3 protein: CASSQDKPSDEQFF. For the CDR3, the DNA is TGTGCCAGCAGCCAAGATAAACCCAGCGATGAGCAGTTCTTC.

V is TRBV18 and J is TRBJ2-4, with a possible D match to TRBD2 (5 bases). Trimming pared 3 bases from V and 5 bases from J, leaving 5 bases between. There are 12 residues in the CDR3. Germline V gene sequence: CDR1 KGHSH, CDR2 LQKENI. CDR3 bases: TGTGCCAGCTCACCGGGAGAAAACATTCAGTACTTC. It specifies CASSPGENIQYF.

This chain links TRBV28 with TRBJ2-3; D might be TRBD2 (5 bases). Trimming took off 6 bases at V and 0 bases at J, with 13 bases between the two ends. CDR1 is MDHEN and CDR2 is SYDVKM in the germline V gene. The CDR3 totals 15 residues. CDR3: CASSPPRGSTDTQYF. In nucleotides, the CDR3 is TGTGCCAGCAGCCCCCCCCGAGGGAGCACAGATACGCAGTATTTT. Variable domain in full (rest from reference TRBV28 and TRBJ2-3): DVKVTQSSRYLVKRTGEKVFLECVQDMDHENMFWYRQDPGLGLRLIYFSYDVKMKEKGDIPEGYSVSREKKERFSLILESASTNQTSMYLCASSPPRGSTDTQYFGPGTRLTVL.

The gene calls are TRBV5-1 and TRBJ2-5; TRBD2 is a possible D gene (5 bases). Per the germline V gene, CDR1 is SGHRS and CDR2 is YFSETQ. V was cut by 0 bases and J by 0 bases, with 6 bases left in between. The CDR3 spans 14 residues. As DNA, the CDR3 is TGCGCCAGCAGCTTGGGAGGGTACCAAGAGACCCAGTACTTC. Translated: CASSLGGYQETQYF.